What follows are 28 T cell receptor beta chains derived from one specimen sequenced in a study of STAT5B mutations in CD4+ large granular lymphocyte leukemia. Sequencing was performed with immunoSEQ multiplex PCR; in TCRdb, only in-frame clones are kept and a portion is missing. The repertoire includes around 32,000 clones, around 80% of them detected once, and about 6.2% sits in the top ten. The sample taken for sequencing was CD4+ T cells from blood buffy coats. These receptors were obtained from a human donor in good health.

This clone was detected a few times. The chain links TRBV18 to TRBJ1-1; D possibly corresponds to TRBD1 (6 bases). The CDR3 runs 15 residues. V shed 3 bases and J shed 4 bases, with 15 bases lying between them. Per the germline V gene, CDR1 is KGHSH and CDR2 is LQKENI. The CDR3 DNA reads TGTGCCAGCTCACCCCCAGGGGAGATCGGCACTGAAGCTTTCTTT. Encoded protein: CASSPPGEIGTEAFF. The variable domain in full, completed from reference TRBV18 and TRBJ1-1, reads NAGVMQNPRHLVRRRGQEARLRCSPMKGHSHVYWYRQLPEEGLKFMVYLQKENIIDESGMPKERFSAEFPKEGPSILRIQQVVRGDSAAYFCASSPPGEIGTEAFFGQGTRLTVV.

The rearrangement links TRBV5-1 to TRBJ2-3; 11 bases line up with TRBD2. From germline, CDR1 is SGHRS and CDR2 YFSETQ. This CDR3 has 16 residues. The V gene end was trimmed by 4 bases and the J gene end by 4 bases; junction bases not matched to a gene: 8. The CDR3 nucleotides are TGCGCCAGCAGCCGTACCATAGCGGGGGGGTCAGATACGCAGTATTTT. Protein: CASSRTIAGGSDTQYF.

This chain joins TRBV5-5 and TRBJ2-1, with D possibly being TRBD1 (5 bases). Trimming took off 3 bases at V and 0 bases at J, with 10 bases between the two ends. CDR1 and CDR2 (germline): SGHKS, YYEKEE (reference sequence). The CDR3 spans 15 residues. The CDR3 sequence: CASSSTESSYNEQFF. The DNA of the CDR3 is TGTGCCAGCAGCTCGACAGAGAGCTCCTACAATGAGCAGTTCTTC. Supplemented by reference TRBV5-5 and TRBJ2-1, the full variable domain reads DAGVTQSPTHLIKTRGQQVTLRCSPISGHKSVSWYQQVLGQGPQFIFQYYEKEERGRGNFPDRFSARQFPNYSSELNVNALLLGDSALYLCASSSTESSYNEQFFGPGTRLTVL.

The chain uses TRBV28 and TRBJ2-3, with 7 bases that match TRBD1. Losses at the gene ends were 8 bases for V and 4 bases for J; bases not matched to a gene: 9. The CDR3 is made up of 14 amino acids. Germline CDR1 reads MDHEN; CDR2 reads SYDVKM. The DNA for the CDR3 is TGTGCCAGCTCCCCTACAGGGGAAGCAGATACGCAGTATTTT. It is translated as CASSPTGEADTQYF.

J is TRBJ2-2 and V is TRBV7-9; 8 bases align to TRBD1. The V gene end was trimmed by 3 bases and the J gene end by 3 bases; junction bases not matched to a gene: 6. Germline V lookup: CDR1 SEHNR, CDR2 FQNEAQ (reference sequence). The CDR3 sequence is 16 residues long. The CDR3 reads CASSFARGLDTGELFF. In DNA form, the CDR3 reads TGTGCCAGCAGCTTTGCCAGGGGGCTAGACACCGGGGAGCTGTTTTTT. The whole variable domain, remainder taken from reference TRBV7-9 and TRBJ2-2, is DTGVSQNPRHKITKRGQNVTFRCDPISEHNRLYWYRQTLGQGPEFLTYFQNEAQLEKSRLLSDRFSAERPKGSFSTLEIQRTEQGDSAMYLCASSFARGLDTGELFFGEGSRLTVL.

V and J are TRBV18 and TRBJ1-2; a weak D match, TRBD1 (6 bases). Germline CDR1 KGHSH, CDR2 LQKENI. V was pared by 3 bases and J by 4 bases, with 18 bases between. This CDR3 is 16 amino acids long. The CDR3 bases are TGTGCCAGCTCACCGGCAGCGGGGGCGGAGACCTATGGCTACACCTTC. Translation gives CASSPAAGAETYGYTF.

The chain combines TRBV6-5 with TRBJ1-3; TRBD1 is a possible D gene (6 bases). Germline lookup yields CDR1 MNHEY and CDR2 SVGAGI. This CDR3 has 15 amino acids. This chain's CDR3 is CASSGGAYSGNTIYF. The CDR3 DNA follows: TGTGCTTCAAGTGGGGGGGCGTACTCTGGAAACACCATATATTTT.

The chain couples TRBV19 to TRBJ2-2; tentatively, D is TRBD1 (6 bases). Per the germline V gene, CDR1 is LNHDA and CDR2 is SQIVND (reference sequence). The CDR3 loop spans 15 amino acids. The V end was cut by 8 bases, the J end by 0 bases, with 13 bases between. CDR3 sequence: CASRQAYPNTGELFF. The CDR3 DNA reads TGTGCCAGTCGACAGGCATACCCGAACACCGGGGAGCTGTTTTTT.

The chain links TRBV19 to TRBJ1-6; D ambiguous. CDR1 is LNHDA and CDR2 is SQIVND in the germline V gene (reference sequence). V was trimmed by 7 bases and J by 0 bases, leaving 7 bases between them. The CDR3 contains 14 residues. CDR3 DNA sequence: TGTGCCAGTACCACAGACTCCTATAATTCACCCCTCCACTTT. It is translated as CASTTDSYNSPLHF.

The chain is built from TRBV29-1 and TRBJ1-2; tentatively, D is TRBD1 (5 bases). Trimming stripped 0 bases from V and 7 bases from J, with 15 bases between. Germline CDR1 SQVTM, CDR2 ANQGSEA. The CDR3 consists of 14 residues. The CDR3 sequence is CSVEERLLGGGYTF. The CDR3 coding sequence is TGCAGCGTTGAAGAACGACTGCTTGGGGGTGGCTACACCTTC.

The chain couples TRBV5-6 to TRBJ1-2, with D uncertain. CDR1 is SGHDT, CDR2 YYEEEE, per germline. V lost 4 bases and J 8 bases, leaving 18 bases between the germline ends. There are 14 residues in the CDR3. This chain's CDR3 is CASSTPGPLWGYTF. The CDR3 region has the DNA TGTGCCAGCAGCACGCCGGGCCCCCTGTGGGGCTACACCTTC.

The chain couples TRBV5-4 to TRBJ2-3, with 7 bases matching TRBD1. Trimming took 4 bases from V and 1 from J; bases not matched to a gene: 0. Per the germline V gene, CDR1 is SGHNT and CDR2 is YYREEE (reference sequence). CDR3 length: 13 amino acids. The CDR3 loop reads CASSGTGTDTQYF. Here the CDR3 DNA reads TGTGCCAGCAGCGGGACAGGCACAGATACGCAGTATTTT.

CDR3 sequence: CATSRVTALNEKLFF. The CDR3 region has the DNA TGTGCCACCAGCAGAGTGACGGCTCTTAATGAAAAACTGTTTTTT. The rearrangement uses TRBV15 and TRBJ1-4; the D is unclear. The CDR3 consists of 15 residues. Between the trimmed V and J ends, which lost 1 base and 4 bases, there was a span of 10 bases. Germline-derived CDR1 and CDR2 are LNHNV and YYDKDF (reference sequence).

This clone has just one count. The rearrangement joins TRBV5-4 to TRBJ2-5, with TRBD2 as a possible D gene (5 bases). Germline CDR1 reads SGHNT; CDR2 reads YYREEE (reference sequence). The germline V and J ends were trimmed by 0 bases and 4 bases, with 10 bases remaining between them. The CDR3 has 14 amino acids. The CDR3 is CASSLVSARETQYF. CDR3 nucleotide sequence: TGTGCCAGCAGCTTGGTTAGCGCAAGAGAGACCCAGTACTTC.

The chain carries TRBV9 and TRBJ1-3, with D unresolved. This CDR3 has 16 residues. The V end lost 0 bases, the J end lost 7 bases, and 17 bases lay between the germline ends. Germline CDR1 SGDLS, CDR2 YYNGEE. CDR3 region: CASSVAIEAPENTIYF. DNA of the CDR3: TGTGCCAGCAGCGTAGCTATAGAGGCCCCGGAGAACACCATATATTTT.

V usage is TRBV6-5 and J usage is TRBJ1-2, with D perhaps matching TRBD1 (5 bases). V was trimmed by 4 bases and J by 5 bases, leaving 11 bases between them. The CDR3 is 13 residues long. Germline-derived CDR1 and CDR2 are MNHEY and SVGAGI. The CDR3 spells CASSSGTLYGYTF. The CDR3 region has the DNA TGTGCCAGCAGTTCCGGGACCCTTTATGGCTACACCTTC.

The chain recombines TRBV6-1 with TRBJ2-7, with D maybe TRBD1 (7 bases). Germline CDR1 MNHNS, CDR2 SASEGT. There are 14 residues in the CDR3. V was cut by 8 bases and J by 1 base, with 15 bases left in between. CDR3 residues: CASLSRGASYEQYV. The CDR3 DNA reads TGTGCCAGCTTGTCCAGGGGGGCGTCCTACGAGCAGTACGTC.

This clone was counted a few times. The genes are TRBV6-4 and TRBJ1-6; D is possibly TRBD1 (5 bases). The CDR3 runs to 16 residues. V was pared by 11 bases and J by 13 bases, with 30 bases between. The germline CDR1 and CDR2 sequences are MRHNA and SNTAGT. In nucleotides, the CDR3 is TGTGCCCAGCAGCAATTTCAGGGAGACACCTGTTTTCCCCTCCACTTT. Residues: CAQQQFQGDTCFPLHF.

The V call is TRBV7-9, the J call TRBJ2-7; D gene ambiguous. CDR1 SEHNR and CDR2 FQNEAQ come from the germline V gene (reference sequence). The CDR3 is 12 residues long. Trimming left V 3 bases short and J 6 bases short, with 9 bases between. In nucleotides, the CDR3 is TGTGCCAGCAGCTTGCAGCTTGCCGAGCAGTACTTC. Its protein product is CASSLQLAEQYF.

The chain has TRBV7-6 and TRBJ1-1; D is uncertain. Germline lookup yields CDR1 SGHVS and CDR2 FNYEAQ. The V end lost 0 bases, the J end lost 1 base, and 18 bases lay between the germline ends. The CDR3 has 18 amino acids. The CDR3 region has the DNA TGTGCCAGCAGCTTAGCGCCCTCTGGAAGGACTTCGAACACTGAAGCTTTCTTT. Protein: CASSLAPSGRTSNTEAFF.

This clone has just a few counts. This chain links TRBV6-1 with TRBJ2-7; D is unclear. The CDR3 spans 15 residues. Germline V gene lookup returns CDR1 MNHNS and CDR2 SASEGT. The germline V and J ends were trimmed by 3 bases and 1 base, with 13 bases remaining between them. The CDR3, as DNA: TGTGCCAGCAGTGAGACACCTAATCCATCCTACGAGCAGTACTTC. Translating gives CASSETPNPSYEQYF.

The chain uses TRBV13 and TRBJ2-3; D possibly corresponds to TRBD2 (5 bases). Germline-derived CDR1 and CDR2 are PRHDT and FYEKMQ (reference sequence). The CDR3 runs 14 residues. Between the trimmed V and J ends, which lost 5 bases and 2 bases, there was a span of 11 bases. The CDR3 nucleotides are TGTGCCAGCAGCGAGGGTGGTCTCACAGATACGCAGTATTTT. Its protein product is CASSEGGLTDTQYF.

V gene TRBV4-2 combines with J gene TRBJ2-1; TRBD2 agrees at 14 bases. The CDR3 has 17 residues. Germline lookup yields CDR1 LGHNA and CDR2 YNFKEQ. The V gene end was trimmed by 1 base and the J gene end by 10 bases; junction bases not matched to a gene: 9. The CDR3 DNA reads TGTGCCAGCAGCCAAGTGGGGTCGACTAGCGGGGGGGCCGAGCAGTTCTTC. Its translation: CASSQVGSTSGGAEQFF.

V gene TRBV11-2 combines with J gene TRBJ1-1, with TRBD1 identical over 7 bases. J was trimmed by 1 base and V by 5 bases; bases with no gene match: 4. CDR3 length equals 14 residues. The germline V gene has CDR1 SGHAT and CDR2 FQNNGV. CDR3 in DNA: TGTGCCAGCAGCCGTGACAGGGCGAACACTGAAGCTTTCTTT. Protein sequence: CASSRDRANTEAFF.

The chain employs TRBV5-1 and TRBJ2-2; 11 bases map to TRBD1. Losses at the gene ends were 3 bases for V and 9 bases for J; bases not matched to a gene: 7. Germline V gene sequence: CDR1 SGHRS, CDR2 YFSETQ. The CDR3 is 15 amino acids. CDR3 residues: CASSSGTGGIWELFF. The CDR3 DNA reads as TGCGCCAGCAGCTCCGGGACAGGGGGTATCTGGGAGCTGTTTTTT.

The V call is TRBV9, the J call TRBJ2-2, with TRBD1 matching 7 bases. The CDR3 runs to 16 residues. Germline loops: CDR1 SGDLS, CDR2 YYNGEE. J was trimmed by 4 bases and V by 2 bases; bases with no gene match: 8. In DNA form, the CDR3 reads TGTGCCAGCAGCGTTCGTACAGGGGTAGGCACCGGGGAGCTGTTTTTT. It translates to CASSVRTGVGTGELFF.

This chain uses TRBV27 with TRBJ2-7, with 8 bases fitting TRBD1. In germline, CDR1 is MNHEY, CDR2 SMNVEV (reference sequence). V lost 9 bases, J lost 5 bases, and 9 bases stayed unmatched. This CDR3 is 13 amino acids long. In DNA, the CDR3 is TGTGCCAGTTGCCGGACAGGGAGCGACGAGCAGTACGTC. Its translation is CASCRTGSDEQYV.

The chain links TRBV7-9 to TRBJ1-3, with D uncertain. In germline, CDR1 is SEHNR, CDR2 FQNEAQ (reference sequence). This CDR3 has 13 residues. V shed 5 bases and J shed 2 bases, with 7 bases lying between them. CDR3: CASSPHTGNTIYF. CDR3 sequence (DNA): TGTGCCAGCAGCCCCCACACTGGAAACACCATATATTTT.